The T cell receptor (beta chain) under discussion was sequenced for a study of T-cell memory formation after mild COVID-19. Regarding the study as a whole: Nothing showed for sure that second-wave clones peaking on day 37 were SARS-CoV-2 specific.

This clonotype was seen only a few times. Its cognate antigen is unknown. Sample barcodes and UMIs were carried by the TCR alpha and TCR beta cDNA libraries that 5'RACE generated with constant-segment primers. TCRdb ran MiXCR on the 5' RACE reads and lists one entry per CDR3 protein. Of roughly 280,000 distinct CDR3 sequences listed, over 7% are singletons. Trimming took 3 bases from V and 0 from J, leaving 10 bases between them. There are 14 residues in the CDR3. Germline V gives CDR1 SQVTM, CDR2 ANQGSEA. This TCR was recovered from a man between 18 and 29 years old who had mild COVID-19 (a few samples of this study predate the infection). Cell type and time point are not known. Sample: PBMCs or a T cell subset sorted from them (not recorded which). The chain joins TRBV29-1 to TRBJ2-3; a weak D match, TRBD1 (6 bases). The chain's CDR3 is CSVDNRASTDTQYF. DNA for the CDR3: TGCAGCGTTGATAACAGGGCTAGCACAGATACGCAGTATTTT.